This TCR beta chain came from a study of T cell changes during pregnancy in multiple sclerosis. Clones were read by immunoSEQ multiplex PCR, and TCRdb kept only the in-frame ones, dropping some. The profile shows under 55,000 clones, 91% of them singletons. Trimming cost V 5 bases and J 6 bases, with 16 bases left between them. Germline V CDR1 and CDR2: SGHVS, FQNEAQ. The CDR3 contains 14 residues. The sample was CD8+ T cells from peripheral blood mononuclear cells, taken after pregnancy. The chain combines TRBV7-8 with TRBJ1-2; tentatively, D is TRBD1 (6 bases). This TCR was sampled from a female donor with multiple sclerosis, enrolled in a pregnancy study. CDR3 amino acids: CASSQQEGEHGYTF. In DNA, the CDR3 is TGTGCCAGCAGCCAACAAGAGGGGGAGCATGGCTACACCTTC.